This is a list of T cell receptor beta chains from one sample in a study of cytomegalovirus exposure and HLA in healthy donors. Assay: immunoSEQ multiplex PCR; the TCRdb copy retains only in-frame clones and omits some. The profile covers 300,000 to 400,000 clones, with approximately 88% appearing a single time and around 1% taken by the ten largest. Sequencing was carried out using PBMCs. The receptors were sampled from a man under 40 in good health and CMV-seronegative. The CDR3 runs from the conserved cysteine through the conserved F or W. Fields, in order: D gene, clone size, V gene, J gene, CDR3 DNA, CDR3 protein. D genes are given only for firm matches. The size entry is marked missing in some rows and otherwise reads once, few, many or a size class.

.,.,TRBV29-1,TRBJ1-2,TGCAGCGGCCTCACAGGTTCTAACTATGGCTACACCTTC,CSGLTGSNYGYTF
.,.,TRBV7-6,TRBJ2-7,TGTGCCAGCAGCTTACCCTCGACTCAGGGACTCCCATCCCACGAGCAGTACTTC,CASSLPSTQGLPSHEQYF
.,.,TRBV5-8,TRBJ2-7,TGTGCCAGCAGCCAGAGGGTCTACGAGCAGTACTTC,CASSQRVYEQYF
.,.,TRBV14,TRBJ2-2,TGTGCCAGCAGCCAACCGGGGATGTTATACACCGGGGAGCTGTTTTTT,CASSQPGMLYTGELFF
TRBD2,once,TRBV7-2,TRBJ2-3,TGTGCCAGCAGCTTAGTTCTTATTAGCGGGGGGTCGAGGGATACGCAGTATTTT,CASSLVLISGGSRDTQYF
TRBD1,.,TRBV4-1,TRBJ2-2,TGCGCCAGCAGCCAACAATTCCAGACAGGGTTCACCGGGGAGCTGTTTTTT,CASSQQFQTGFTGELFF
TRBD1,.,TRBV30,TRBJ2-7,TGTGCCTGGAGTCCCATGGGACAGCCCTACGAGCAGTACTTC,CAWSPMGQPYEQYF
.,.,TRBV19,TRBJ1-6,TGTGCCAGTAGTATCCGCAGGGTAAATTCACCCCTCCACTTT,CASSIRRVNSPLHF
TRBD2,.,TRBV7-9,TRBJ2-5,TGTGCCAGCAGCTTAGCGCGGCGGGGGGGCCGAGAGACCCAGTACTTC,CASSLARRGGRETQYF
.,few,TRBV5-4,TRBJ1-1,TGTGCCAGCAGGACAGCCATGAACACTGAAGCTTTCTTT,CASRTAMNTEAFF
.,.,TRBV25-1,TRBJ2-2,TGTGCCAGCACCGCGGAGGGGTGGAAGACCGGGGAGCTGTTTTTT,CASTAEGWKTGELFF
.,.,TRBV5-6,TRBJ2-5,TGTGCCAGCAGCTTGTCCTCAGGGTGGGGCCAAGAGACCCAGTACTTC,CASSLSSGWGQETQYF
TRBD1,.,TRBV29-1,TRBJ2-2,TGCAGTCCCCGAGGGACAGGGGGGGCCGGGGAGCTGTTTTTT,CSPRGTGGAGELFF
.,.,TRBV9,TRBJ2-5,TGTGCCAGCAGCGCGGGGGACAGACAAGAGACCCAGTACTTC,CASSAGDRQETQYF
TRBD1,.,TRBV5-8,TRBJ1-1,TGTGCCAGCAGGAAGACAGGGACCCTGAACACTGAAGCTTTCTTT,CASRKTGTLNTEAFF
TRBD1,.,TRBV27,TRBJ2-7,TGTGCCAGCAGACCATTGGGACAGCTCTACGAGCAGTACTTC,CASRPLGQLYEQYF
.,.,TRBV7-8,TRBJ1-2,TGTGCCAGCAGCTTTAACACAGGGAGGGGTGATGGCTACACCTTC,CASSFNTGRGDGYTF
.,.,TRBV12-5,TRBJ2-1,TGTGCTAGTGAGCAGGGCTCCTACAATGAGCAGTTCTTC,CASEQGSYNEQFF
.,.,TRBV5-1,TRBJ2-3,TGCGCCAGCAGCTTTGACAGTTCATGGTCAGATACGCAGTATTTT,CASSFDSSWSDTQYF
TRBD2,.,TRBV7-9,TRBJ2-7,TGTGCCAGCAGCTTCCCCACTAGCGGGGGGGATTTCCACGAGCAGTACTTC,CASSFPTSGGDFHEQYF
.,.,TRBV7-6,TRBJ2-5,TGTGCCAGCAGCTTTCTTACGACCCAGGGCCAAGAGACCCAGTACTTC,CASSFLTTQGQETQYF
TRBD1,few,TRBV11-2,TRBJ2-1,TGTGCCAGCAGCCGCAGGGACAGCTCCTACAATGAGCAGTTCTTC,CASSRRDSSYNEQFF
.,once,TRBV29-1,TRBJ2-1,TGCAGCGTTGACCCACAGGGAGGGTTAGGTGAGCAGTTCTTC,CSVDPQGGLGEQFF
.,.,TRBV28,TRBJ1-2,TGTGCCAGCAGTCGGAGATTCCATTGCACCTTC,CASSRRFHCTF
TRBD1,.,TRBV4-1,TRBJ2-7,TGCGCCAGCAGCCACCTGGACAGGGTGGGCTACGAGCAGTACTTC,CASSHLDRVGYEQYF
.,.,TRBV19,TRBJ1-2,TGTGCCAGTAGTATAGCTAGCGGAGGAAGCTATGGCTACACCTTC,CASSIASGGSYGYTF
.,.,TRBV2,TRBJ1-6,TGTGCCATACGACAGAGCTCCTATAATTCACCCCTCCACTTT,CAIRQSSYNSPLHF
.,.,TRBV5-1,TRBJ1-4,TGCGCCAGCAGCTGGGCGGGACCGCCTGAAAAACTGTTTTTT,CASSWAGPPEKLFF
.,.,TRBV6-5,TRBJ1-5,TGTGCCAGCAGCAGGGCGCCTGATCAGCCCCAGCATTTT,CASSRAPDQPQHF
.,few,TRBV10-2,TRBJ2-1,TGCGCCAGCAGTGATAAGAGGGTAATGGCTTACAATGAGCAGTTCTTC,CASSDKRVMAYNEQFF
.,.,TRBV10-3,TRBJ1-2,TGTGCCATCAGACAGGGACCAAGCTATGGCTACACCTTC,CAIRQGPSYGYTF
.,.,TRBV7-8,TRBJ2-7,TGTGCCAGCAGCTCCGGGACACCATACGAGCAGTACTTC,CASSSGTPYEQYF
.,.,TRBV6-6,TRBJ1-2,TGTGCCAGCAGTTCCCCGGACAGCCGTAACTATGGCTACACCTTC,CASSSPDSRNYGYTF
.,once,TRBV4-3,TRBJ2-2,TGCGCCAGCAGCCCCTTCACCGGGGAGCTGTTTTTT,CASSPFTGELFF
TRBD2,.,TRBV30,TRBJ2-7,TGTGCCTGGAGAGCAGCCGGGACTAGCGGTTACGAGCAGTACTTC,CAWRAAGTSGYEQYF
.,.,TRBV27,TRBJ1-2,TGTGCCAGCAGTTTAGTAGGGGTTGGTGGCTACACCTTC,CASSLVGVGGYTF
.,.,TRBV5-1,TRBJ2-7,TGCGCCAGCCGTCACGGGGGTTCCTACGAGCAGTACTTC,CASRHGGSYEQYF
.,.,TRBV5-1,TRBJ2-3,TGCGCCAGCAGCTTGCGATTACAGGGCGGCGCGGATACGCAGTATTTT,CASSLRLQGGADTQYF
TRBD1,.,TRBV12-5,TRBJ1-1,TGTGCTAGTGGTTTGGTACGGACAGGGACCAACACTGAAGCTTTCTTT,CASGLVRTGTNTEAFF
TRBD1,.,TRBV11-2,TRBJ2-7,TGTGCCAGCAGCTTAGTTGGTGGACAGGACTACGAGCAGTACTTC,CASSLVGGQDYEQYF
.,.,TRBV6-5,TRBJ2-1,TGTGCCAGCAGTGCAGGAAGCTCCTACAATGAGCAGTTCTTC,CASSAGSSYNEQFF
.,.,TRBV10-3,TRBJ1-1,TGTGCCATCAGTGAGGGGCACCAGAACACTGAAGCTTTCTTT,CAISEGHQNTEAFF
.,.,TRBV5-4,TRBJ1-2,TGTGCCAGCAGCGGAAAGACAGAGCACTATGGCTACACCTTC,CASSGKTEHYGYTF
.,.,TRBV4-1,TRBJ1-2,TGCGCCAGCAGCCTGACAGGCTCCTATGGCTACACCTTC,CASSLTGSYGYTF
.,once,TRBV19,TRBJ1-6,TGTGCCAGTAGTATTATTGCGGATTCACCCCTCCACTTT,CASSIIADSPLHF
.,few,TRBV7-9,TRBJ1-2,TGTGCCAGCAGAGAAGGACAGTTCTATGGCTACACCTTC,CASREGQFYGYTF
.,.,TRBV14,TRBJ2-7,TGTGCCAGCACTGACAGGCGCCCCTTCTACGAGCAGTACTTC,CASTDRRPFYEQYF
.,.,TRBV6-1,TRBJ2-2,TGTGCCAGCAGTTTAGGGGGCGGGGAGCTGTTTTTT,CASSLGGGELFF
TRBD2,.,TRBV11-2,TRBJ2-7,TGTGCCAGCAGCTGGGACGCTAGCGGGGGGTACGAGCAGTACTTC,CASSWDASGGYEQYF
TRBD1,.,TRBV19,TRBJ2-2,TGTGCCAGCAGGGACAGGGGGCTTAACGGGGAGCTGTTTTTT,CASRDRGLNGELFF